Sequencing of this TCR beta chain was carried out in a study of blood T cell repertoires in COVID-19. In the study overall: Donors in the United States, Italy and Spain gave samples during acute or convalescent COVID-19. PBMCs, B-cell-depleted T cells, or T cells provided the cDNA or gDNA that made up the material.

Trimming took 4 bases from V and 0 from J, leaving 12 bases between them. CDR3 length equals 14 residues. Germline V CDR1 and CDR2: SQVTM, ANQGSEA. Authors' data handling: Amplifying reference gene primers gave estimates of nucleated cell counts. The protocol was immunoSEQ multiplex PCR, while the TCRdb copy is restricted to in-frame clones and leaves out a portion. V and J calls plus clone size are reproduced from that table; the DNA served to infer D and trimming. Seen here are fewer than 200,000 clones, more than 75% observed once, and the top ten hold approximately 9.1%. Sequenced sample: peripheral blood. This chain uses TRBV29-1 with TRBJ1-2; no clear D gene. This TCR was sampled from a woman aged 70-85 years with acute or convalescent COVID-19. This CDR3 reads CSVARVDANYGYTF. CDR3 sequence (DNA): TGCAGCGTTGCGCGTGTTGATGCTAACTATGGCTACACCTTC.